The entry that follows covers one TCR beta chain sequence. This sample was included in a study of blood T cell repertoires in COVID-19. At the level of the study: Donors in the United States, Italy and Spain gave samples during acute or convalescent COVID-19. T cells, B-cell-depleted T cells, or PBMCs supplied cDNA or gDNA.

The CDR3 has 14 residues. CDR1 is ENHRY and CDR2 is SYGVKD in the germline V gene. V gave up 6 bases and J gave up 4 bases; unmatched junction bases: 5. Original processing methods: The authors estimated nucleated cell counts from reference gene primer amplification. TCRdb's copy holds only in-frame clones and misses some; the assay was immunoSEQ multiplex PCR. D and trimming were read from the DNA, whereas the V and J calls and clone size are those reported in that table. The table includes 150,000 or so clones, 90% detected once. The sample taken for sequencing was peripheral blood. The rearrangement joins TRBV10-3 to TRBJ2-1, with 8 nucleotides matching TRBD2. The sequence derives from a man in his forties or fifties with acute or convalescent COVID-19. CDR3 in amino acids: CAISLTSAYNEQFF. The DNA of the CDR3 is TGTGCCATCAGCCTGACTAGCGCATACAATGAGCAGTTCTTC.